These 9 T cell receptor beta chains were all obtained from the same sample, sequenced in a study of cytomegalovirus exposure and HLA in healthy donors. Primers: 60 Vbeta forward and 13 Jbeta reverse. Only in-frame clones appear in the TCRdb table, and some are missing; sequencing was by immunoSEQ multiplex PCR. The sample has about 160,000 clones; roughly four fifths are singletons. The specimen was PBMCs. Receptors originate from a man in his 60s in good health and CMV-seronegative.

The V and J genes are TRBV7-6 and TRBJ2-7; D gene ambiguous. From germline, CDR1 is SGHVS and CDR2 FNYEAQ. The CDR3 runs 11 residues. Trimming pared 4 bases from V and 4 bases from J, leaving 5 bases between. CDR3 protein: CASSSQYEQYF. CDR3 in DNA: TGTGCCAGCAGCTCGCAGTACGAGCAGTACTTC.

This clone was recorded once. CDR3 in DNA: TGTGCCAGCAGTTACCCGGGACTAGCGGGGACTAATGAGCAGTTCTTC. Protein product: CASSYPGLAGTNEQFF. The chain combines TRBV6-6 with TRBJ2-1; 13 bases are a match to TRBD2. Germline trimming cut 2 bases from V and 7 bases from J; bases unmatched to any gene: 5. The CDR3 is 16 amino acids. CDR1 and CDR2 (germline): MNHNY, SVGAGI (reference sequence).

The chain carries TRBV30 and TRBJ2-3, with 8 bases aligning to TRBD1. Germline V gene lookup returns CDR1 GTSNPN and CDR2 SVGIG (reference sequence). The V and J ends lost 4 bases and 2 bases, in that order; junction bases with no gene match: 8. There are 15 residues in the CDR3. CDR3 sequence reads: CAWTRGQGPTDTQYF. DNA for the CDR3: TGTGCCTGGACCAGGGGGCAGGGGCCCACAGATACGCAGTATTTT.

The sample holds a few counts of this clone. The chain links TRBV7-8 to TRBJ2-3; D possibly corresponds to TRBD2 (6 bases). The CDR3 runs to 15 residues. Trimming removed 0 bases from V and 8 bases from J, with 15 bases in between. Germline lookup yields CDR1 SGHVS and CDR2 FQNEAQ. CDR3 region: CASSLAASGLGTQYF. The DNA of the CDR3 is TGTGCCAGCAGCTTAGCGGCCAGCGGGTTAGGTACGCAGTATTTT.

This clone has only a few counts. The CDR3 nucleotides read TGTGCCTGGAGTAAAAGGGGGCTGTATGACGAGACCCAGTACTTC. Translation: CAWSKRGLYDETQYF. J is TRBJ2-5 and V is TRBV30; 7 bases are a match to TRBD1. V was pared by 2 bases and J by 5 bases, with 11 bases of the junction left unmatched. Germline-derived CDR1 and CDR2 are GTSNPN and SVGIG (reference sequence). The CDR3 covers 15 residues.

The rearrangement links TRBV4-2 to TRBJ2-7; maybe TRBD1 (5 bases). The V end lost 0 bases, the J end lost 2 bases, and 11 bases lay between the germline ends. Per the germline V gene, CDR1 is LGHNA and CDR2 is YNFKEQ. CDR3 length: 15 amino acids. Here the CDR3 DNA reads TGTGCCAGCAGCCAAGATTCTAGGGGAACCTACGAGCAGTACTTC. Residues: CASSQDSRGTYEQYF.

V gene TRBV10-2 combines with J gene TRBJ2-7, with D possibly being TRBD1 (8 bases). V dropped 4 bases and J dropped 5 bases, with 24 bases sitting between them. Per germline, CDR1 WSHSY and CDR2 SAAADI. CDR3 length: 17 amino acids. The CDR3: CASSVQGEGGSGHEQYF. As DNA, the CDR3 is TGCGCCAGCAGTGTACAGGGGGAGGGCGGGAGTGGTCACGAGCAGTACTTC.

The table lists this clone with a few counts. This rearrangement joins TRBV5-1 to TRBJ2-1; 9 nucleotides align to TRBD1. Germline assignment: CDR1 SGHRS and CDR2 YFSETQ. The CDR3 is 14 amino acids. With 1 base clipped from V and 6 bases from J, the junction kept 2 bases outside the gene matches. CDR3 region: CASSLQTGGNEQFF. In DNA, the CDR3 is TGCGCCAGCAGCTTGCAGACAGGGGGCAATGAGCAGTTCTTC.

The chain recombines TRBV28 with TRBJ2-1, with 8 bases that match TRBD2. CDR3 length: 16 residues. From germline, CDR1 is MDHEN and CDR2 SYDVKM. J was trimmed by 3 bases and V by 5 bases; bases with no gene match: 9. CDR3 DNA: TGTGCCAGCAGTCTCGGGCGGGGGGCCTTCTACAATGAGCAGTTCTTC. Translation gives CASSLGRGAFYNEQFF.